These 30 T cell receptor beta chains were sequenced from one sample in a study of cytomegalovirus exposure and HLA in healthy donors. The study ran its PCR with 60 Vbeta and 13 Jbeta primers. This table comes from immunoSEQ multiplex PCR, and its TCRdb copy is limited to in-frame clones, with some not included. Of about 140,000 clones in the sample, roughly 80% were seen once. The material sequenced was PBMCs. These receptors were collected from a female donor in good health and CMV-seronegative.

The CDR3 region is CAISQAGGFYEQYF. The CDR3, as DNA: TGTGCCATCAGCCAAGCGGGGGGGTTCTACGAGCAGTACTTC. V gene TRBV10-3 combines with J gene TRBJ2-7; 10 nucleotides align to TRBD2. This CDR3 spans 14 amino acids. Germline values: CDR1 ENHRY, CDR2 SYGVKD. Trimming took 6 bases from V and 3 from J; bases not matched to a gene: 5.

The CDR3 is CASRPSVPGELFF. The CDR3 DNA reads as TGTGCCAGCCGCCCATCGGTTCCGGGGGAGCTGTTTTTT. J is TRBJ2-2 and V is TRBV27; D gene uncertain. V was cut by 8 bases and J by 8 bases, with 15 bases left in between. There are 13 residues in the CDR3. CDR1 and CDR2 (germline): MNHEY, SMNVEV (reference sequence).

The CDR3 DNA sequence: TGTGCCAGCAGCTTAGGCAGGGGATCCTACGAGCAGTACTTC. Protein product: CASSLGRGSYEQYF. The gene calls are TRBV11-2 and TRBJ2-7, with D possibly matching TRBD1 (6 bases). This CDR3 contains 14 residues. Trimming shortened V by 1 base and J by 1 base, and 8 bases separated the two germline ends. Germline V gene data show CDR1 as SGHAT and CDR2 as FQNNGV.

The J gene is TRBJ1-2, the V gene TRBV19, with unresolved D. Trimming pared 7 bases from V and 5 bases from J, leaving 17 bases between. CDR1 LNHDA and CDR2 SQIVND come from the germline V gene (reference sequence). This CDR3 has 14 amino acids. CDR3 residues: CASNLDPSGYGYTF. Here the CDR3 DNA reads TGTGCCAGTAACCTGGACCCCTCGGGATATGGCTACACCTTC.

CDR3 sequence: CASSGSSYGYTF. CDR3 in DNA: TGTGCCAGCAGTGGGAGCTCCTATGGCTACACCTTC. This chain joins TRBV6-6 and TRBJ1-2; D gene ambiguous. V dropped 5 bases and J dropped 4 bases, with 8 bases sitting between them. The CDR3 sequence is 12 residues long. In germline, CDR1 is MNHNY, CDR2 SVGAGI (reference sequence).

The chain carries TRBV5-4 and TRBJ2-1, with D perhaps TRBD1 (6 bases). Trimming left V 0 bases short and J 8 bases short, with 12 bases between. There are 14 residues in the CDR3. Looked up from germline, CDR1 is SGHNT and CDR2 is YYREEE (reference sequence). The CDR3, as DNA: TGTGCCAGCAGCTTGGATCAGGGGCACGATGAGCAGTTCTTC. Translating gives CASSLDQGHDEQFF.

This CDR3 reads CASSPIGLAQNTGELFF. In DNA form, the CDR3 reads TGTGCCAGCAGTCCCATCGGACTAGCCCAGAACACCGGGGAGCTGTTTTTT. The chain links TRBV28 to TRBJ2-2; TRBD2 matches 8 bases. Germline CDR1 is MDHEN and CDR2 is SYDVKM. CDR3 length: 17 amino acids. The V gene end was trimmed by 5 bases and the J gene end by 1 base; junction bases not matched to a gene: 9.

The rearrangement links TRBV11-2 to TRBJ2-7; TRBD2 aligns across 7 bases. Trimming took 4 bases from V and 1 from J; bases not matched to a gene: 7. This CDR3 is 15 amino acids long. Germline values: CDR1 SGHAT, CDR2 FQNNGV. The CDR3 loop is CASSSSPGGSYEQYF. CDR3 bases: TGTGCCAGCAGCTCTTCTCCGGGGGGTTCCTACGAGCAGTACTTC.

The V gene is TRBV27, the J gene TRBJ1-1, with 7 nucleotides matching TRBD1. The CDR3 is 16 residues long. V lost 0 bases to trimming and J lost 5 bases; unmatched junction nucleotides: 9. CDR1 and CDR2 (germline): MNHEY, SMNVEV (reference sequence). The CDR3 nucleotides read TGTGCCAGCAGTTTATCGCCGACAGGGAGGAGGACTGAAGCTTTCTTT. Amino acid sequence: CASSLSPTGRRTEAFF.

This rearrangement joins TRBV27 to TRBJ1-5; D remains unclear. The length of the CDR3 is 13 residues. Germline lookup yields CDR1 MNHEY and CDR2 SMNVEV (reference sequence). Between the trimmed V and J ends, which lost 3 bases and 4 bases, there was a span of 7 bases. This CDR3 reads CASSFSENQPQHF. The CDR3 DNA reads as TGTGCCAGCAGTTTCAGTGAAAATCAGCCCCAGCATTTT.

The sample holds a few counts of this clone. This chain connects TRBV27 to TRBJ1-2; D may be TRBD1 (5 bases). Germline V gene data show CDR1 as MNHEY and CDR2 as SMNVEV (reference sequence). Trimming removed 9 bases at V and 4 bases at J, with 12 bases between. CDR3 length: 12 residues. For the CDR3, the DNA is TGTGCCAGTAGCGACGGGGGCTATGGCTACACCTTC. This translates into CASSDGGYGYTF.

This rearrangement joins TRBV27 to TRBJ2-3; no reliable D call. V dropped 5 bases and J dropped 5 bases, with 17 bases sitting between them. Germline V gene lookup returns CDR1 MNHEY and CDR2 SMNVEV (reference sequence). The CDR3 is 15 amino acids. CDR3 region: CASSPQVPPRDTQYF. In DNA form, the CDR3 reads TGTGCCAGCAGTCCACAAGTCCCCCCTCGAGATACGCAGTATTTT.

The chain links TRBV7-3 to TRBJ2-7; TRBD2 agrees at 12 bases. After removal of 5 bases from V and 5 bases from J, the junction contained 7 bases not matched to a gene. Germline loops: CDR1 SGHTA, CDR2 FQGTGA. This CDR3 contains 15 residues. The CDR3 bases are TGTGCCAGCAGCCTATTACTAGCGGGAGGTCACGAGCAGTACTTC. Protein: CASSLLLAGGHEQYF.

This clone has just a few counts. The chain has TRBV5-5 and TRBJ2-3; 15 nucleotides agree with TRBD2. From germline, CDR1 is SGHKS and CDR2 YYEKEE (reference sequence). Germline trimming cut 4 bases from V and 6 bases from J; bases unmatched to any gene: 3. The CDR3 contains 15 residues. In DNA form, the CDR3 reads TGTGCCAGCAGCCGGACTAGCGGGAGGGAGGATACGCAGTATTTT. Residues: CASSRTSGREDTQYF.

The gene calls are TRBV18 and TRBJ2-7; 9 nucleotides agree with TRBD2. Germline loops: CDR1 KGHSH, CDR2 LQKENI. This CDR3 region has 18 residues. The J segment lost 3 bases and the V segment lost 2 bases, leaving 14 bases of the junction unmatched. Here the CDR3 DNA reads TGTGCCAGCTCACCAGGATTTGGTGCTGGGACTAGCAGCTACGAGCAGTACTTC. Its protein is CASSPGFGAGTSSYEQYF.

This clone was recorded a few times. The gene calls are TRBV5-6 and TRBJ1-2, with 7 nucleotides matching TRBD1. There are 12 residues in the CDR3. Looked up from germline, CDR1 is SGHDT and CDR2 is YYEEEE. With V trimmed by 1 base and J by 8 bases, 2 bases remained unmatched. CDR3 coding DNA: TGTGCCAGCAGCTTGACAGGGGTCGGCTACACCTTC. Its translation is CASSLTGVGYTF.

V and J are TRBV7-9 and TRBJ1-4; unclear D gene. Germline-derived CDR1 and CDR2 are SEHNR and FQNEAQ (reference sequence). This CDR3 contains 14 residues. V was clipped by 3 bases and J by 5 bases, with 10 bases between them. The CDR3 region has the DNA TGTGCCAGCAGCTTCTCTACGGGGAATGAAAAACTGTTTTTT. This gives the protein CASSFSTGNEKLFF.

This clone was detected ten times or more. V usage is TRBV7-3 and J usage is TRBJ2-2, with D unresolved. The CDR3 has 14 amino acids. V lost 3 bases, J lost 5 bases, and 10 bases lay in between. Germline V gene lookup returns CDR1 SGHTA and CDR2 FQGTGA. This CDR3 is CASSFTGWTGELFF. The CDR3 nucleotides read TGTGCCAGCAGCTTTACCGGGTGGACCGGGGAGCTGTTTTTT.

The chain carries TRBV18 and TRBJ1-5; a possible D gene is TRBD1 (5 bases). Germline CDR1 reads KGHSH; CDR2 reads LQKENI. With 2 bases removed from V and 6 bases from J, the gap between germline ends came to 11 bases. The CDR3 sequence is 14 residues long. CDR3 coding DNA: TGTGCCAGCTCACCAGGTCAGGGAAGTCAGCCCCAGCATTTT. Amino acid sequence: CASSPGQGSQPQHF.

This clone has just one count. V gene TRBV29-1 combines with J gene TRBJ1-2, with TRBD1 matching over 12 bases. The CDR3 contains 13 residues. Germline loops: CDR1 SQVTM, CDR2 ANQGSEA. Trimming took 6 bases from V and 3 from J; bases not matched to a gene: 2. The CDR3 loop is CSVGTGGDYGYTF. CDR3 coding DNA: TGCAGCGTGGGGACAGGGGGCGACTATGGCTACACCTTC.

In its sample, this clone was seen once. V usage is TRBV11-3 and J usage is TRBJ2-7, with TRBD2 identical over 16 bases. This CDR3 has 16 amino acids. Germline CDR1 reads SGHNT; CDR2 reads YENEEA. J lost 8 bases, V lost 5 bases, and 9 bases had no gene match. CDR3: CASSPGLAGGPHQQYF. The CDR3 bases are TGTGCCAGCAGCCCGGGACTAGCGGGAGGGCCCCACCAGCAGTACTTC.

V is TRBV9 and J is TRBJ1-6; 7 bases line up with TRBD1. Trimming cost V 2 bases and J 7 bases; bases outside gene matches: 3. The germline V gene has CDR1 SGDLS and CDR2 YYNGEE. This CDR3 comprises 14 residues. DNA for the CDR3: TGTGCCAGCAGCGTGGGGACAGTCAATTCACCCCTCCACTTT. This encodes CASSVGTVNSPLHF. Complete variable domain (other parts from reference TRBV9 and TRBJ1-6): DSGVTQTPKHLITATGQRVTLRCSPRSGDLSVYWYQQSLDQGLQFLIQYYNGEERAKGNILERFSAQQFPDLHSELNLSSLELGDSALYFCASSVGTVNSPLHFGNGTRLTVT.

The CDR3 protein is CASSPRGGNRNYGYTF. In DNA, the CDR3 is TGTGCCAGCAGCCCGCGGGGGGGAAACCGAAACTATGGCTACACCTTC. This sequence joins TRBV7-2 and TRBJ1-2; D may be TRBD1 (5 bases). Germline V gives CDR1 SGHTA, CDR2 FQGNSA. The CDR3 loop spans 16 amino acids. Trimming removed 5 bases at V and 2 bases at J, with 18 bases between.

The chain uses TRBV29-1 and TRBJ2-2; the D gene is possibly TRBD1 (5 bases). Germline CDR1 reads SQVTM; CDR2 reads ANQGSEA. The CDR3 is 13 residues long. Trimming took 5 bases from V and 3 from J, leaving 10 bases between them. The CDR3 sequence is CSVFDSHTGELFF. The CDR3 DNA sequence: TGCAGCGTTTTCGACAGCCACACCGGGGAGCTGTTTTTT.

The rearrangement uses TRBV18 and TRBJ1-6, with 7 bases that match TRBD1. With 4 bases clipped from V and 8 bases from J, the junction kept 14 bases outside the gene matches. This CDR3 region has 17 residues. CDR1 is KGHSH and CDR2 is LQKENI in the germline V gene. The CDR3 region has the DNA TGTGCCAGCTCACAAGACAGGGTCGGACGCGGCGATTCACCCCTCCACTTT. Translation: CASSQDRVGRGDSPLHF.

This chain links TRBV7-2 with TRBJ2-7, with D uncertain. Germline values: CDR1 SGHTA, CDR2 FQGNSA. There are 16 residues in the CDR3. V lost 1 base, J lost 3 bases, and 16 bases lay in between. CDR3 in DNA: TGTGCCAGCAGCTTAGTAGCAGATCGGCGGAGCTACGAGCAGTACTTC. As protein: CASSLVADRRSYEQYF.

The rearrangement joins TRBV28 to TRBJ2-1; 10 bases are a match to TRBD2. Germline-derived CDR1 and CDR2 are MDHEN and SYDVKM. The CDR3 consists of 15 residues. J was trimmed by 7 bases and V by 10 bases; bases with no gene match: 13. This chain's CDR3 is CATTSGAGGNNEQFF. The CDR3 DNA sequence: TGTGCCACCACATCCGGAGCGGGGGGGAATAATGAGCAGTTCTTC.

This chain links TRBV4-1 with TRBJ2-7; 7 bases are a match to TRBD1. Trimming cost V 1 base and J 6 bases; bases outside gene matches: 6. CDR1 is MGHRA, CDR2 YSYEKL, per germline. CDR3 length: 14 amino acids. CDR3 residues: CASSQVGTEGEQYF. CDR3 in DNA: TGCGCCAGCAGCCAAGTGGGGACAGAAGGCGAGCAGTACTTC.

The chain employs TRBV5-6 and TRBJ2-1; 8 bases fit TRBD1. Germline-derived CDR1 and CDR2 are SGHDT and YYEEEE. CDR3 length: 17 amino acids. Unmatched junction bases numbered 5, after V lost 0 bases and J lost 0 bases. CDR3 sequence reads: CASSLGQGYSSYNEQFF. As DNA, the CDR3 is TGTGCCAGCAGCTTGGGACAGGGGTATAGCTCCTACAATGAGCAGTTCTTC.

This chain links TRBV7-3 with TRBJ2-5; 9 bases are shared with TRBD1. Germline V gene lookup returns CDR1 SGHTA and CDR2 FQGTGA. The length of the CDR3 is 15 residues. V was pared by 5 bases and J by 5 bases, with 9 bases of the junction left unmatched. CDR3 coding DNA: TGTGCCAGCAGCCTTAGACAGGGGGGTGTGGAGACCCAGTACTTC. It codes for CASSLRQGGVETQYF.